A single sample is the source of the 5 T cell receptor beta chains below, sequenced in a study of regulatory T cells in long-lasting Graves disease. Specified time point: newly diagnosed GD, antithyroid drugs for less than 3 months. PBMCs provided the RNA from which the TCR library was made. TCR beta libraries were built with iRepertoire HTBI primers and Arm-PCR of CDR3 regions. TCRdb itself ran the multiplex PCR reads through MiXCR, one entry per CDR3 protein. The table records 200,000 to 250,000 distinct CDR3 sequences, around a fifth of them present only once. The same specimen was also included in a second study, on T cells in Graves' hyperthyroidism and ophthalmopathy.

The sample here was peripheral blood mononuclear cells (PBMCs), taken at new diagnosis, from a patient treated with antithyroid drugs. Receptors were obtained from a woman aged 25 to 39 with Graves disease.

This clonotype has only a few counts. One junction end does not reproduce the germline sequence, and a read error may be involved. The chain recombines TRBV5-1 with TRBJ2-2, with 11 bases lining up with TRBD2. From germline, CDR1 is SGHRS and CDR2 YFSETQ. The CDR3 spans 17 residues. The CDR3 DNA reads as TGTGCCAGCGCATGGTGGGGACTAGCGGTGAACACCGGGGAGCTGTTTTTT. Its protein product is CASAWWGLAVNTGELFF.

The V call is TRBV30, the J call TRBJ2-7, with TRBD2 identical over 7 bases. V dropped 5 bases and J dropped 1; count of bases not matched to a gene: 5. Per germline, CDR1 GTSNPN and CDR2 SVGIG (reference sequence). The CDR3 covers 13 residues. CDR3 nucleotide sequence: TGTGCCTGGTCCGGGACTAATTCCTACGAGCAGTACTTC. The encoded protein is CAWSGTNSYEQYF.

This clonotype was counted between two and nine times. J is TRBJ1-2 and V is TRBV28, with unresolved D. CDR1 is MDHEN, CDR2 SYDVKM, per germline. There are 14 residues in the CDR3. Trimming cost V 5 bases and J 4 bases, with 14 bases left between them. CDR3 sequence reads: CASSPSVERYGYTF. DNA for the CDR3: TGTGCCAGCAGTCCCTCGGTGGAGCGCTATGGCTACACCTTC.

In nucleotides, the CDR3 is TGTGCCAGCAGTCCAAGCGGGAGGGGTCTGTTCTTC. This translates into CASSPSGRGLFF. The chain has TRBV28 and TRBJ2-1, with 10 bases fitting TRBD2. Per the germline V gene, CDR1 is MDHEN and CDR2 is SYDVKM. The V and J ends lost 5 bases and 15 bases, in that order; junction bases with no gene match: 7. The CDR3 is 12 residues long.

The V gene is TRBV27, the J gene TRBJ2-3; TRBD2 agrees at 9 bases. V gave up 5 bases and J gave up 0 bases; unmatched junction bases: 6. CDR3 length: 16 residues. Germline assignment: CDR1 MNHEY and CDR2 SMNVEV (reference sequence). CDR3 in amino acids: CASSAGRGGSTDTQYF. In DNA form, the CDR3 reads TGTGCCAGCAGTGCTGGGCGGGGGGGTAGCACAGATACGCAGTATTTT.